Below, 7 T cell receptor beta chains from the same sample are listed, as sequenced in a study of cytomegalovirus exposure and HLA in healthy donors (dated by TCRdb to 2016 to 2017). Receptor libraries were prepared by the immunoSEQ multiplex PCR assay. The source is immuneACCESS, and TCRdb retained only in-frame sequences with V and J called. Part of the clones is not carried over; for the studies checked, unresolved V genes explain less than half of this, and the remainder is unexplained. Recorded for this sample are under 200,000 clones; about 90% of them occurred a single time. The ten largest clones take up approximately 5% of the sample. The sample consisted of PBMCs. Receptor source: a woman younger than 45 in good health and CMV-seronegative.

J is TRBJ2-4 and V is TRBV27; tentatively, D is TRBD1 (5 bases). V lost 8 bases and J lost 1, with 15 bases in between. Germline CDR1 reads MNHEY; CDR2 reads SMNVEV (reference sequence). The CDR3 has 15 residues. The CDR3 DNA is TGTGCCAGCGCGTCTTCAGGGTGGGCCAAAAACATTCAGTACTTC. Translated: CASASSGWAKNIQYF.

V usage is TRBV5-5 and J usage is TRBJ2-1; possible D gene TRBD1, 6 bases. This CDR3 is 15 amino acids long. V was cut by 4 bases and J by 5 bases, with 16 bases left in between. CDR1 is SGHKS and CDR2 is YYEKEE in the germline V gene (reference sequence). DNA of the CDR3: TGTGCCAGCAGCCCCGGGCTGAGGGGGAACAATGAGCAGTTCTTC. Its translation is CASSPGLRGNNEQFF.

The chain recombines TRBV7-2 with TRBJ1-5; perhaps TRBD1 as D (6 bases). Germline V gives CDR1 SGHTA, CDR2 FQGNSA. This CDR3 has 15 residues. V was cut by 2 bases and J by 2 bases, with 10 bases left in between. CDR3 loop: CASSLTGRGNQPQHF. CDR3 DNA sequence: TGTGCCAGCAGCTTAACAGGGAGGGGCAATCAGCCCCAGCATTTT.

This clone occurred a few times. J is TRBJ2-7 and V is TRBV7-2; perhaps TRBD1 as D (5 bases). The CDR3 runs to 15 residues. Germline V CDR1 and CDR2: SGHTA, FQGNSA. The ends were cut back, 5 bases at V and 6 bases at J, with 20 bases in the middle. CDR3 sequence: CASSIDSFGRSEQYF. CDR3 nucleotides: TGTGCCAGCAGCATTGACAGTTTCGGGCGCTCCGAGCAGTACTTC.

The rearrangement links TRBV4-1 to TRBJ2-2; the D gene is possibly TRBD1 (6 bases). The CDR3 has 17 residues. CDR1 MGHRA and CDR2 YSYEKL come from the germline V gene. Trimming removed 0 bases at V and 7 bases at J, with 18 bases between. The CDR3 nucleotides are TGCGCCAGCAGCCAAGAATTGGGTCAGGGGTTGGTCGGGGAGCTGTTTTTT. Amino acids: CASSQELGQGLVGELFF.

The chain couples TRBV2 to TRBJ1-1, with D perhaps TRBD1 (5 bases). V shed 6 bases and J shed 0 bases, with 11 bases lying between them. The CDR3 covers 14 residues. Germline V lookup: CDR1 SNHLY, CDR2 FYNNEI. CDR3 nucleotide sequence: TGTGCCAGCAGGGGGGACGGAATGAACACTGAAGCTTTCTTT. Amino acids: CASRGDGMNTEAFF.

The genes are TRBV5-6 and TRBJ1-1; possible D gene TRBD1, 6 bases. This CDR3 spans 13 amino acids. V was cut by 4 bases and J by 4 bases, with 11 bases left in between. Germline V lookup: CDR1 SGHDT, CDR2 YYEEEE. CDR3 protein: CASSNDRRTEAFF. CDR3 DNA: TGTGCCAGCAGCAATGACAGGCGCACTGAAGCTTTCTTT.